These 15 T cell receptor beta chains were all obtained from the same sample, sequenced in a study of shared clonotypes between healthy human individuals. Sequenced by immunoSEQ multiplex PCR; TCRdb stores in-frame clones only, minus some. The sample yields about 2 million clones, approximately 94% seen once. Naive CD8 cells lacked CD45RO, underwent positive selection for CCR7 and left out terminally differentiated effector memory CD45RA+ cells. The sample was naive CD8+ T cells sorted from blood. These receptors were collected from a man in his late teens or twenties in good health.

This clone was found once. The chain employs TRBV5-1 and TRBJ2-5; 7 bases map to TRBD2. V shed 0 bases and J 1 base; nucleotides not matched to a gene: 6. This CDR3 has 16 residues. From germline, CDR1 is SGHRS and CDR2 YFSETQ. In DNA form, the CDR3 reads TGCGCCAGCAGCTTGGCCTTGCCTAGCGGCCAAGAGACCCAGTACTTC. The encoded protein is CASSLALPSGQETQYF.

This rearrangement joins TRBV28 to TRBJ2-3; TRBD2 agrees at 7 bases. Germline trimming cut 3 bases from V and 2 bases from J; bases unmatched to any gene: 11. This CDR3 is built from 17 residues. Germline CDR1 reads MDHEN; CDR2 reads SYDVKM. DNA for the CDR3: TGTGCCAGCAGTTTCCCCCCGGCGGGGGAGATCACAGATACGCAGTATTTT. Encoded protein: CASSFPPAGEITDTQYF.

The rearrangement joins TRBV5-4 to TRBJ2-1; D unresolved. The germline CDR1 and CDR2 sequences are SGHNT and YYREEE (reference sequence). Trimming shortened V by 0 bases and J by 4 bases, and 11 bases separated the two germline ends. The CDR3 has 15 residues. For the CDR3, the DNA is TGTGCCAGCAGCTTGGCTACCGATGTTTACAATGAGCAGTTCTTC. Amino acid sequence: CASSLATDVYNEQFF.

V and J are TRBV4-3 and TRBJ2-5; weak D call: TRBD1 (5 bases). Germline V gene sequence: CDR1 LGHNA, CDR2 YSLEER. The CDR3 totals 15 residues. With 0 bases removed from V and 5 bases from J, the gap between germline ends came to 13 bases. The CDR3 is CASSQETGLMETQYF. As DNA, the CDR3 is TGCGCCAGCAGCCAAGAAACAGGCCTTATGGAGACCCAGTACTTC.

CDR3: CAWSMSGSSDTQYF. The CDR3 DNA sequence: TGTGCCTGGAGTATGAGCGGGAGCTCAGATACGCAGTATTTT. The J gene is TRBJ2-3, the V gene TRBV30, with 8 bases identical to TRBD2. CDR1 GTSNPN and CDR2 SVGIG come from the germline V gene (reference sequence). V lost 2 bases to trimming and J lost 4 bases; unmatched junction nucleotides: 5. The CDR3 has 14 residues.

This clone was recorded once. CDR3 region: CASSQVQALGEKLFF. DNA for the CDR3: TGCGCCAGCAGCCAAGTGCAGGCCTTGGGAGAAAAACTGTTTTTT. The V gene is TRBV4-1, the J gene TRBJ1-4; D not resolved. The CDR3 has 15 residues. Germline CDR1 is MGHRA and CDR2 is YSYEKL. Trimming removed 1 base at V and 8 bases at J, with 14 bases between.

The J gene is TRBJ2-7, the V gene TRBV28, with 7 bases aligning to TRBD2. The germline V gene has CDR1 MDHEN and CDR2 SYDVKM. This CDR3 comprises 15 residues. Trimming at V came to 6 bases and at J to 3 bases, leaving 11 bases not matched to a gene. CDR3 sequence (DNA): TGTGCCAGCAGAAGCTCGGGGGAGGGAAACTACGAGCAGTACTTC. This encodes CASRSSGEGNYEQYF.

The chain joins TRBV29-1 to TRBJ2-7, with D uncertain. This CDR3 has 11 amino acids. Trimming left V 5 bases short and J 3 bases short, with 8 bases between. The V gene's germline CDR1 is SQVTM and CDR2 ANQGSEA. DNA of the CDR3: TGCAGCGTTAACGGCGGCTACGAGCAGTACTTC. Translated: CSVNGGYEQYF.

The DNA of the CDR3 is TGTGCCAGCAGTTTTCTAGGATACGAGACCCAGTACTTC. This gives the protein CASSFLGYETQYF. The rearrangement uses TRBV6-6 and TRBJ2-5; D gene ambiguous. Trimming stripped 4 bases from V and 5 bases from J, with 11 bases between. This CDR3 contains 13 residues. The germline CDR1 and CDR2 sequences are MNHNY and SVGAGI (reference sequence).

V and J are TRBV7-9 and TRBJ1-6; D gene ambiguous. V lost 1 base and J lost 4, with 14 bases in between. The CDR3 is made up of 17 amino acids. The germline V gene encodes CDR1 SEHNR and CDR2 FQNEAQ (reference sequence). CDR3 coding DNA: TGTGCCAGCAGCTTAGTCTATGCAGAAAGTTATAATTCACCCCTCCACTTT. Its translation: CASSLVYAESYNSPLHF.

The V and J genes are TRBV19 and TRBJ2-7; perhaps TRBD1 as D (6 bases). CDR1 and CDR2 (germline): LNHDA, SQIVND (reference sequence). The CDR3 length is 15 residues. The V and J ends lost 3 bases and 1 base respectively, with 13 bases between them. CDR3 sequence: CASSMGRGRSYEQYF. CDR3 sequence (DNA): TGTGCCAGTAGTATGGGCAGGGGAAGGTCCTACGAGCAGTACTTC. The full variable domain, completed using reference TRBV19 and TRBJ2-7, is DGGITQSPKYLFRKEGQNVTLSCEQNLNHDAMYWYRQDPGQGLRLIYYSQIVNDFQKGDIAEGYSVSREKKESFPLTVTSAQKNPTAFYLCASSMGRGRSYEQYFGPGTRLTVT.

About this clone: The same CDR3 arises from other DNA sequences in this sample as well. The rearrangement links TRBV9 to TRBJ2-7, with D possibly being TRBD1 or TRBD2 (6 bases each). CDR1 and CDR2 (germline): SGDLS, YYNGEE. The CDR3 spans 15 residues. V lost 0 bases and J 0 bases, leaving 10 bases between the germline ends. The CDR3, as DNA: TGTGCCAGCAGCGTAGGGGGGGCGAGCTCCTACGAGCAGTACTTC. Amino acid sequence: CASSVGGASSYEQYF.

The chain recombines TRBV5-6 with TRBJ1-2; 7 nucleotides agree with TRBD1. Trimming at V came to 3 bases and at J to 4 bases, leaving 6 bases not matched to a gene. Germline V gives CDR1 SGHDT, CDR2 YYEEEE. This CDR3 region has 14 residues. The CDR3 loop reads CASSWGTDPYGYTF. CDR3 sequence (DNA): TGTGCCAGCAGCTGGGGGACAGACCCCTATGGCTACACCTTC.

The chain joins TRBV19 to TRBJ1-5, with D uncertain. The CDR3 is 16 amino acids. CDR1 is LNHDA, CDR2 SQIVND, per germline (reference sequence). V dropped 6 bases and J dropped 7 bases, with 22 bases sitting between them. The DNA of the CDR3 is TGTGCCAGTAGGAACCTTTCCTCTTGGATTGCCCAGCCCCAGCATTTT. Its protein product is CASRNLSSWIAQPQHF.

The chain joins TRBV27 to TRBJ2-7; TRBD1 matches 10 bases. Germline CDR1 and CDR2: MNHEY and SMNVEV (reference sequence). With V trimmed by 6 bases and J by 0 bases, 11 bases remained unmatched. This CDR3 has 17 residues. The CDR3 is CASSLKGDRGPSYEQYF. As DNA, the CDR3 is TGTGCCAGCAGCCTAAAGGGGGACAGGGGTCCCTCCTACGAGCAGTACTTC.